This TCR beta chain is drawn from a study of cytomegalovirus exposure and HLA in healthy donors. PCR was performed using 60 Vbeta and 13 Jbeta primers. The assay was immunoSEQ multiplex PCR, and TCRdb's table has in-frame clones only and misses some. The sample lists approximately 110,000 clones; 77% were seen once. Study results and limitations: Presence/absence analyses rested on an assumption that sequencing depth was roughly uniform across donors.

The ends were cut back, 1 base at V and 2 bases at J, with 8 bases in the middle. CDR1 is SGHNT and CDR2 is YENEEA in the germline V gene. This CDR3 has 14 amino acids. On this clone: Its antigen is unknown.

Specimen: PBMCs. This rearrangement joins TRBV11-3 to TRBJ1-1; D remains unclear. This TCR was sampled from a human donor in good health. The CDR3 sequence: CASSLAALNTEAFF. The DNA of the CDR3 is TGTGCCAGCAGCTTAGCCGCCCTAAACACTGAAGCTTTCTTT.